This T cell receptor beta chain was observed in a study of blood T cells in healthy people across ages. Findings and caveats of the study: Diversity was estimated from one million T cells, and these estimates were considered underestimates.

This clonotype showed up just a few times. Its antigen remains unidentified. Combining a sample-barcoded 5' primer with a J-beta primer mix, a second PCR ran for roughly 7 to 11 cycles. TCRdb called the 5' RACE reads again in MiXCR, with one record for every CDR3 protein. The data contain over 450,000 distinct CDR3 sequences, more than 20% of them seen just once; the ten biggest clones take up 8.7%. Germline lookup yields CDR1 KGHSH and CDR2 LQKENI. Trimming stripped 4 bases from V and 1 base from J, with 13 bases between. This CDR3 region has 15 residues. This same sample was also part of a study on T cells of mothers and their children.

V gene TRBV18 combines with J gene TRBJ2-5; no firm D call. The sample consisted of blood. The clonotype originates from a boy aged 10-17 years in good health. The CDR3 loop is CASSQRRRFQETQYF. CDR3 in DNA: TGTGCCAGCTCACAGCGCCGACGGTTCCAAGAGACCCAGTACTTC.